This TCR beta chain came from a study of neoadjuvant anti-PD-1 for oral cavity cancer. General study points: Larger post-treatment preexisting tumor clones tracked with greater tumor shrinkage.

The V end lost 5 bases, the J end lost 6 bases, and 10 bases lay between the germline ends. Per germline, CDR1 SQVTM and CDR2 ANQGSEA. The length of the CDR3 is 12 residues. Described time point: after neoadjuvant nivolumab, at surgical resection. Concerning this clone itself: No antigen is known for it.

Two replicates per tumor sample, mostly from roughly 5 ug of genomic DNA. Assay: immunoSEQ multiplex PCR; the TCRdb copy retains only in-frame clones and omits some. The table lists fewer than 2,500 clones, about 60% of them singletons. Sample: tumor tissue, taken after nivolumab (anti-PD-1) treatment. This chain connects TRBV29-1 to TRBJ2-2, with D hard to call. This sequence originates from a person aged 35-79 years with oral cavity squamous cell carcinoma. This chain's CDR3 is CSVQRVPGELFF. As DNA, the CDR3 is TGCAGCGTTCAAAGGGTCCCCGGGGAGCTGTTTTTT.